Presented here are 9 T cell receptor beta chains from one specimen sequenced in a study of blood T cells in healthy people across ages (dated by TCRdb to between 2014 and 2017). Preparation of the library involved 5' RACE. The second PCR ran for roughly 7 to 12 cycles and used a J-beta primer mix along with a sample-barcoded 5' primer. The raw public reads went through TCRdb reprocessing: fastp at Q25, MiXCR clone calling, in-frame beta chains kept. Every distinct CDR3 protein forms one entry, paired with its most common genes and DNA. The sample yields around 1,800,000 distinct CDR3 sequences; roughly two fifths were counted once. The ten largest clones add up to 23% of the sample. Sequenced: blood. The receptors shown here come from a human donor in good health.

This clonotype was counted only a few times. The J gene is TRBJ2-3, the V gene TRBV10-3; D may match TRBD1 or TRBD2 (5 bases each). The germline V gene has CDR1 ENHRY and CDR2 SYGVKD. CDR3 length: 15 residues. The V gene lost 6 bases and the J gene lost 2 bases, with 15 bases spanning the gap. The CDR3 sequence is CAIRIRDRYTDTQYF. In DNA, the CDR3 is TGTGCCATCAGGATAAGGGACCGTTACACAGATACGCAGTATTTT.

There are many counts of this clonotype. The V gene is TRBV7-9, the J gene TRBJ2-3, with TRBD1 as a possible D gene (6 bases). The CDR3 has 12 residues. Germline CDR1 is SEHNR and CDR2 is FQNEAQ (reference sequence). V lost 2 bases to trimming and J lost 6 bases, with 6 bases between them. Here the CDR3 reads CASSLQGDTQYF. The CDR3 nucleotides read TGTGCCAGCAGCTTACAGGGGGATACGCAGTATTTT.

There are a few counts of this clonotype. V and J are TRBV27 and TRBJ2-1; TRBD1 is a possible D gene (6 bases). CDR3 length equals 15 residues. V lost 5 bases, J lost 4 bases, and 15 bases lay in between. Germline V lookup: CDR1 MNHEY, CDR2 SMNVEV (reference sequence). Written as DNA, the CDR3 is TGTGCCAGCAGTATAGGACAGACTGATTACAATGAGCAGTTCTTC. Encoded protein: CASSIGQTDYNEQFF.

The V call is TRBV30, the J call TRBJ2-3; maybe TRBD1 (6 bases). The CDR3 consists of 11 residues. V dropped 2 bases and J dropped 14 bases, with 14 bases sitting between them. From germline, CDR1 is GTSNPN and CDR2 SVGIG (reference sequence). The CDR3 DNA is TGTGCCTGGAGTAGTACAGGGTTTCCGTATTTT. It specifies CAWSSTGFPYF.

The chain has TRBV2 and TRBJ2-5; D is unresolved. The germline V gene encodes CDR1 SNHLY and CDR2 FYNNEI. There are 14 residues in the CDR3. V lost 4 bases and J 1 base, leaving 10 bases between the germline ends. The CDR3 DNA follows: TGTGCCAGCAGTGGGCAGGCCTTCCAAGAGACCCAGTACTTC. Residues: CASSGQAFQETQYF.

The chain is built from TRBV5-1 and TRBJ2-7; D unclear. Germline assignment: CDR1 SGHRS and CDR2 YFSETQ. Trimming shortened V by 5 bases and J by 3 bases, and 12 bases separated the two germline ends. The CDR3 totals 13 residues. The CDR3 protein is CASRQLDGYEQYF. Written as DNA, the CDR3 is TGCGCCAGCAGACAACTTGACGGCTACGAGCAGTACTTC. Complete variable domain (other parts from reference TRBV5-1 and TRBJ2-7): KAGVTQTPRYLIKTRGQQVTLSCSPISGHRSVSWYQQTPGQGLQFLFEYFSETQRNKGNFPGRFSGRQFSNSRSEMNVSTLELGDSALYLCASRQLDGYEQYFGPGTRLTVT.

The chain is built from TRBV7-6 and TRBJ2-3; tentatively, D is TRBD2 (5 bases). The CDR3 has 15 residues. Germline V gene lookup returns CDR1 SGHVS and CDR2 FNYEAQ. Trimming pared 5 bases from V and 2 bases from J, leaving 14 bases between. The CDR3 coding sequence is TGTGCCAGCAGCCCGGGCAGCGGATACACAGATACGCAGTATTTT. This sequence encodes CASSPGSGYTDTQYF.

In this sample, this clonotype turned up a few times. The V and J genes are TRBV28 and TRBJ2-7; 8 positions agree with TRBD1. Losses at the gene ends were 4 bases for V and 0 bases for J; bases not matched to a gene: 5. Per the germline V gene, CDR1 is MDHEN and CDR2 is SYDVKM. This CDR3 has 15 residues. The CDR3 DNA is TGTGCCAGCAGTTCGACAGGGGCCAACTCCTACGAGCAGTACTTC. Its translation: CASSSTGANSYEQYF.

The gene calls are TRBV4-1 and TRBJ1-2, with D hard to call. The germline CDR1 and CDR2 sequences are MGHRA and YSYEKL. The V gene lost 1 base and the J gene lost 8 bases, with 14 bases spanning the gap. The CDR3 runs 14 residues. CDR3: CASSQVVRVTGYTF. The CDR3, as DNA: TGCGCCAGCAGCCAAGTGGTCCGAGTTACGGGCTACACCTTC.